The present T cell receptor beta chain was sequenced within a study of blood T cell repertoires in COVID-19 (dated by TCRdb to the early 2020s). Some background on the complete study: Samples from collaborators originated in the United States, Italy and Spain and spanned both the acute and convalescent phases of COVID-19. The material from the prospective study consisted of cDNA or gDNA derived from T cells, B-cell-depleted T cells, or PBMCs. Deeply sampled blood TCRbeta repertoires from subjects exposed to, actively infected with, or recovered from COVID-19 were included in the dataset. A freely available public database, intended as a resource for researchers studying the immune response to SARS-CoV-2, is where the repertoires were released. Samples were obtained from the ongoing ImmuneRACE study (first 160 participants) and from over a thousand subjects provided by 6 global collaborators. Sample metadata almost always included a de-identified subject ID, COVID-19 status, age in years and sex. Where HLA class I and class II types were available, the types were taken from metadata supplied by the sample provider, not from assay-based typing.

With respect to this clone: Its antigen target is currently unknown. This may be a read error, as it is one base from a much larger clone.

TCRbeta CDR3 regions were amplified from genomic DNA using the immunoSEQ Assay, a bias-controlled multiplex PCR. Per the original workflow: The number of nucleated cells in each sample was estimated from the amplification of reference gene primers within the assay. Sequence reads were collapsed and filtered to measure the absolute abundance of every unique TCRbeta CDR3 rearrangement. For each sample, productive Simpson clonality was calculated as the square root of Simpson's diversity index over productive rearrangements. TCRdb stores this immuneACCESS table with in-frame sequences only. Part of the clones is absent; in the studies checked, under half of the shortfall reflects unresolved V genes, and no reason is known for the rest. V and J calls and clone size are those listed in that table; D and trimming were worked out from the DNA. The sample includes approximately 200,000 clones, with roughly four fifths observed a single time. The ten largest clones capture 2.3% of the sample.

V loses 5 bases at its end and J loses 0 bases; junction bases beyond the gene matches: 1. As encoded in the germline V gene, CDR1 is SGHAT while CDR2 is FQNNGV. Counted from cysteine to phenylalanine, this CDR3 has 13 amino acids. The entry retains the CDR3 DNA only, 39 bases that are in frame from base 1. Each collaborating institution followed its own protocols to collect whole blood in K2EDTA tubes. For TCRbeta analysis, collaborators shipped samples as frozen whole blood, isolated PBMCs, or DNA extracted from either of those sample types. Results and caveats for the whole study, not just this receptor: The amount of clinical and demographic metadata varied by source and participant and was provided uncurated.

This sequence originates from a woman aged 55-69 years with acute or convalescent COVID-19. Recombination joined TRBV11-2 with TRBJ2-7, with TRBD1 identical over 7 junction bases. The sample comprised peripheral blood. The CDR3 loop reads CASSRDSSYEQYF. The DNA sequence follows: TGTGCCAGCAGCAGGGACAGCTCCTACGAGCAGTACTTC.